The present entry profiles one T cell receptor (beta chain) with its context. What it binds is unknown. These data are taken from a study of a mutant IDH1 vaccine in newly diagnosed glioma. Assay used: immunoSEQ multiplex PCR; TCRdb lists only in-frame clones, some missing. The table records tens of thousands of clones, approximately 80% of them present only once. The time point denotes: baseline, week 1 (first vaccination visit). Regarding treatment: pre-vaccination baseline after standard-of-care therapy. V lost 4 bases and J lost 5, with 15 bases in between. Germline V gene lookup returns CDR1 SGHDT and CDR2 YYEEEE. The CDR3 is made up of 14 amino acids. Study-level points and caveats: Immune responses induced by the vaccine were seen in roughly 93% of patients, spanning multiple MHC alleles.

The receptor comes from a man aged 40-50 years with glioma. Some clones in this sample may be carry-over from other donors' samples. The source was PBMCs, collected from a glioma patient treated with radiotherapy, temozolomide or both. V usage is TRBV5-6 and J usage is TRBJ2-5; either TRBD1 or TRBD2 may supply D (5 bases each). This CDR3 reads CASSPGTLGETQYF. CDR3 sequence (DNA): TGTGCCAGCAGCCCCGGGACCCTGGGGGAGACCCAGTACTTC.